The T cell receptor beta chain under discussion was sequenced for a study of T cell repertoires in cytomegalovirus infection. Study-wide context: Through public TCR beta signatures, both CMV infection and matching HLA type were indicated. General study points: Ex vivo, HLA-C-restricted CMV-specific TCR beta clonotypes prevailed over the rest of the response. The cumulative frequency of public TCR beta families distinguished individuals who carried CMV together with the relevant HLA.

Trimming stripped 5 bases from V and 10 bases from J, with 17 bases between. The CDR3 spans 13 residues. CDR1 is SGHVS, CDR2 FQNEAQ, per germline. The table lists this clonotype with many counts. What it binds is not known. TCRdb passed the reads through MiXCR, listing each CDR3 protein once. The sample carries tens of thousands of distinct CDR3 sequences, 3.5% to 4% recorded once. Sequenced material: PBMCs. This chain uses TRBV7-8 with TRBJ1-1, with unresolved D. The receptor comes from a human donor in good health (CMV status not recorded). Some clones in this sample may be carry-over from other donors' samples. The CDR3 bases are TGTGCCAGCAGCAATCCAACCTTGGGCGCAGCTTTCTTT. Its protein is CASSNPTLGAAFF.